This passage covers 10 T cell receptor beta chains from one sample sequenced in a study of STAT3 mutations in large granular lymphocyte leukemia. Here immunoSEQ multiplex PCR was the method, and the copy in TCRdb shows in-frame clones only, minus some. The table shows 35,000 to 40,000 clones, with roughly 90% occurring only once. These receptors are not linked to any known antigen. Study-level findings and limits: Every T-cell large granular lymphocyte leukemia patient had at least one immunodominant TCR beta clonotype.

Input material: PBMCs. The receptors were gathered from a human donor with T large granular lymphocyte leukemia. Some clones in this sample may be carry-over from other donors' samples.

The chain joins TRBV21-1 to TRBJ2-5. TRBV21-1 is listed as a pseudogene. CDR3 length: 15 residues. As DNA, the CDR3 is TGTGCCAGCAGCAAACTAGGGAATTTACGAGAGACCCAGTACTTC. Translating gives CASSKLGNLRETQYF.

The V and J genes are TRBV5-6 and TRBJ2-3, with a weak D call TRBD2 (7 bases). The CDR3 totals 15 residues. V was shortened by 4 bases and J by 4 bases, with 16 bases between the two germline ends. The germline V gene has CDR1 SGHDT and CDR2 YYEEEE. DNA for the CDR3: TGTGCCAGCAGCCAACGGGGGGCGCGCGCAGATACGCAGTATTTT. Its translation: CASSQRGARADTQYF. The full variable domain, its missing parts supplied by reference TRBV5-6 and TRBJ2-3, is DAGVTQSPTHLIKTRGQQVTLRCSPKSGHDTVSWYQQALGQGPQFIFQYYEEEERQRGNFPDRFSGHQFPNYSSELNVNALLLGDSALYLCASSQRGARADTQYFGPGTRLTVL.

CDR3 protein: CASSFWPTGSLNTEAFF. For the CDR3, the DNA is TGTGCCAGCAGCTTTTGGCCGACAGGATCACTGAACACTGAAGCTTTCTTT. V gene TRBV7-6 combines with J gene TRBJ1-1; D possibly corresponds to TRBD1 (6 bases). Germline V gene sequence: CDR1 SGHVS, CDR2 FNYEAQ. This CDR3 comprises 17 residues. Trimming cost V 3 bases and J 0 bases, with 17 bases left between them.

The table lists this clone with a few counts. The rearrangement uses TRBV6-1 and TRBJ2-5; TRBD2 might be the D (6 bases). V gave up 4 bases and J gave up 5 bases, with 11 bases separating them. There are 13 residues in the CDR3. The germline V gene encodes CDR1 MNHNS and CDR2 SASEGT. The DNA of the CDR3 is TGTGCCAGCAGTGGATTAGCGGTGGAGACCCAGTACTTC. It translates to CASSGLAVETQYF.

This sequence joins TRBV10-2 and TRBJ1-5; 7 bases map to TRBD1. Germline V gene data show CDR1 as WSHSY and CDR2 as SAAADI. CDR3 length: 13 residues. J was trimmed by 4 bases and V by 6 bases; bases with no gene match: 3. The CDR3, as DNA: TGCGCCAGCAGCCGGGACAGAAATCAGCCCCAGCATTTT. Translation gives CASSRDRNQPQHF.

The J gene is TRBJ1-1, the V gene TRBV7-9; the D gene is possibly TRBD1 (5 bases). Germline CDR1 SEHNR, CDR2 FQNEAQ (reference sequence). The V end lost 4 bases, the J end lost 3 bases, and 12 bases lay between the germline ends. The CDR3 loop spans 14 amino acids. The CDR3 DNA sequence: TGTGCCAGCAGCTCCCAGCAGGGTTACACTGAAGCTTTCTTT. Protein product: CASSSQQGYTEAFF.

J is TRBJ1-2 and V is TRBV9; maybe TRBD1 (5 bases). The V end was cut by 6 bases, the J end by 1 base, with 13 bases between. CDR3 length: 14 amino acids. The germline CDR1 and CDR2 sequences are SGDLS and YYNGEE. The CDR3 loop is CASTTGTGNYGYTF. The CDR3 bases are TGTGCCAGCACTACCGGGACTGGTAACTATGGCTACACCTTC.

V usage is TRBV29-1 and J usage is TRBJ1-2, with D maybe TRBD1 (5 bases). The CDR3 length is 13 residues. Germline-derived CDR1 and CDR2 are SQVTM and ANQGSEA. V was trimmed by 3 bases and J by 8 bases, leaving 16 bases between them. As DNA, the CDR3 is TGCAGCGTTGACTCGGGGCACATCGGAGGCTACACCTTC. It specifies CSVDSGHIGGYTF.

This rearrangement joins TRBV7-9 to TRBJ1-5, with D perhaps matching TRBD1 (6 bases). The CDR3 is made up of 14 amino acids. Germline V gene lookup returns CDR1 SEHNR and CDR2 FQNEAQ (reference sequence). Trimming removed 5 bases from V and 3 bases from J, with 11 bases in between. The CDR3 is CASSIQGDNQPQHF. The CDR3 nucleotides are TGTGCCAGCAGCATACAGGGAGACAATCAGCCCCAGCATTTT.

This chain uses TRBV5-1 with TRBJ2-2; TRBD1 matches 7 bases. With V trimmed by 6 bases and J by 3 bases, 5 bases remained unmatched. Per the germline V gene, CDR1 is SGHRS and CDR2 is YFSETQ. The CDR3 consists of 14 residues. The CDR3 here is CASMGQPDTGELFF. DNA of the CDR3: TGCGCCAGCATGGGACAGCCGGACACCGGGGAGCTGTTTTTT.